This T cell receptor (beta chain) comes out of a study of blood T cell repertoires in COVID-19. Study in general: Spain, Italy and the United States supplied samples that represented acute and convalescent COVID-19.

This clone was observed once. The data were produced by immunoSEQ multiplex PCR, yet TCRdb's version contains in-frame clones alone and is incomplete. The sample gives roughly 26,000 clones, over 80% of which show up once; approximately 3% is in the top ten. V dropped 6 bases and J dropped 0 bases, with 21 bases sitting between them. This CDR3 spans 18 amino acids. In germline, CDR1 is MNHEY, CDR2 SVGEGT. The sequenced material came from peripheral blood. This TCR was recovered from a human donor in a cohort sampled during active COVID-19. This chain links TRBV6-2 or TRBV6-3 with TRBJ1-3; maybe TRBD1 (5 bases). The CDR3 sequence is CASSLLKGLRHSGNTIYF. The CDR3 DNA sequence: TGTGCCAGCAGCCTACTCAAGGGACTACGGCACTCTGGAAACACCATATATTTT.